The next 10 T cell receptor beta chains were all read from a single sample in a study of multiple sclerosis patients with progressive multifocal leukoencephalopathy. Time point indicated: time of PML onset. Generated by immunoSEQ multiplex PCR, the TCRdb table keeps only in-frame clones and is missing some. This sample yields 25,000 to 35,000 clones, of which about 91% are seen a single time; 5.7% belongs to the top ten. The sample in question was PBMCs, obtained from a patient treated with natalizumab. The receptors were gathered from a woman between 40 and 50 years old with progressive multifocal leukoencephalopathy.

The rearrangement joins TRBV29-1 to TRBJ1-1; D is undetermined. In germline, CDR1 is SQVTM, CDR2 ANQGSEA. V was shortened by 3 bases and J by 8 bases, with 7 bases between the two germline ends. The CDR3 runs 10 residues. CDR3 region: CSVDTSEAFF. Here the CDR3 DNA reads TGCAGCGTTGATACGAGCGAAGCTTTCTTT. Filled out from reference TRBV29-1 and TRBJ1-1, the complete variable domain reads SAVISQKPSRDICQRGTSLTIQCQVDSQVTMMFWYRQQPGQSLTLIATANQGSEATYESGFVIDKFPISRPNLTFSTLTVSNMSPEDSSIYLCSVDTSEAFFGQGTRLTVV.

This clone was seen only once. The identical CDR3 is also encoded by other nucleotide sequences in the sample. This sequence joins TRBV5-1 and TRBJ2-5; 13 bases map to TRBD2. Trimming took 4 bases from V and 2 from J; bases not matched to a gene: 5. Germline V lookup: CDR1 SGHRS, CDR2 YFSETQ. The length of the CDR3 is 16 residues. The CDR3 coding sequence is TGCGCCAGCAGCACCGGACTAGCGGGAGATCAAGAGACCCAGTACTTC. Translated: CASSTGLAGDQETQYF. Drawing the rest from reference TRBV5-1 and TRBJ2-5, the complete variable domain is KAGVTQTPRYLIKTRGQQVTLSCSPISGHRSVSWYQQTPGQGLQFLFEYFSETQRNKGNFPGRFSGRQFSNSRSEMNVSTLELGDSALYLCASSTGLAGDQETQYFGPGTRLLVL.

This sequence joins TRBV4-2 and TRBJ2-7; 7 bases fit TRBD2. Germline V gene data show CDR1 as LGHNA and CDR2 as YNFKEQ. This CDR3 contains 14 residues. With V trimmed by 3 bases and J by 3 bases, 5 bases remained unmatched. CDR3 in DNA: TGTGCCAGCAGCCAGGGGACTACCCTCTACGAGCAGTACTTC. Translating gives CASSQGTTLYEQYF.

The V gene is TRBV6-1, the J gene TRBJ2-3, with D hard to call. The length of the CDR3 is 13 residues. Germline CDR1 is MNHNS and CDR2 is SASEGT. Trimming removed 6 bases at V and 6 bases at J, with 13 bases between. As DNA, the CDR3 is TGTGCCAGCAGGCAAGCAGGTGTGGATACGCAGTATTTT. It translates to CASRQAGVDTQYF.

The CDR3 coding sequence is TGTGCCAGCAGTTACGGATCGGGGCATTTTCAAGAGACCCAGTACTTC. It specifies CASSYGSGHFQETQYF. The rearrangement joins TRBV6-6 to TRBJ2-5; the D call may be TRBD1 or TRBD2 (5 bases each). The CDR3 sequence is 16 residues long. Trimming cost V 2 bases and J 2 bases, with 15 bases left between them. Germline assignment: CDR1 MNHNY and CDR2 SVGAGI (reference sequence).

For the CDR3, the DNA is TGTGCCAGCAGCCGAACTAGCGGGGCGAACACCGGGGAGCTGTTTTTT. Its translation: CASSRTSGANTGELFF. The chain is built from TRBV6-6 and TRBJ2-2, with 10 bases aligning to TRBD2. The CDR3 runs 16 residues. J lost 0 bases, V lost 6 bases, and 4 bases had no gene match. Germline V gene sequence: CDR1 MNHNY, CDR2 SVGAGI (reference sequence).

The chain carries TRBV21-1 and TRBJ2-7. TRBV21-1 is listed as a pseudogene. The CDR3 is 14 amino acids. CDR3 amino acids: CASSEPPGPREQYF. CDR3 DNA: TGTGCCAGCAGCGAACCCCCAGGACCCCGCGAGCAGTACTTC.

The chain has TRBV2 and TRBJ2-7; TRBD2 is a possible D gene (6 bases). Germline CDR1 reads SNHLY; CDR2 reads FYNNEI. Trimming stripped 8 bases from V and 0 bases from J, with 14 bases between. CDR3 length equals 14 residues. DNA of the CDR3: TGTGCCAGCTTGGGGGGTATTAGCTCCTACGAGCAGTACTTC. As protein: CASLGGISSYEQYF. Full variable domain (remainder filled in from reference TRBV2 and TRBJ2-7): EPEVTQTPSHQVTQMGQEVILRCVPISNHLYFYWYRQILGQKVEFLVSFYNNEISEKSEIFDDQFSVERPDGSNFTLKIRSTKLEDSAMYFCASLGGISSYEQYFGPGTRLTVT.

The chain links TRBV14 to TRBJ1-1; D is unclear. Trimming took 3 bases from V and 1 from J, leaving 6 bases between them. From germline, CDR1 is SGHDN and CDR2 FVKESK. The CDR3 sequence is 13 residues long. CDR3 residues: CASSQHQNTEAFF. CDR3 DNA sequence: TGTGCCAGCAGCCAGCACCAGAACACTGAAGCTTTCTTT. The full variable domain, in which reference TRBV14 and TRBJ1-1 provide the parts outside the CDR3, is EAGVTQFPSHSVIEKGQTVTLRCDPISGHDNLYWYRRVMGKEIKFLLHFVKESKQDESGMPNNRFLAERTGGTYSTLKVQPAELEDSGVYFCASSQHQNTEAFFGQGTRLTVV.

In this sample, this clone turned up once. This chain links TRBV12-5 with TRBJ2-5, with D unresolved. The DNA matches TRBJ2-7 better at its end, which makes the J call doubtful. Germline-derived CDR1 and CDR2 are LGHNT and FRNRAP. There are 12 residues in the CDR3. DNA for the CDR3: TGTGCTAGTGGTTCCCATTCCTACGAGCAGTACTTC. It specifies CASGSHSYEQYF.